These 6 T cell receptor beta chains were sequenced from one sample in a study of T cell clonotyping in hematopoietic cell transplantation. The assay was immunoSEQ multiplex PCR, and TCRdb's table has in-frame clones only and misses some. The sample records roughly 15,000 clones, around three fifths being singletons. Input material: PBMCs. Receptor source: a human donor who either received an allogeneic hematopoietic cell transplant for a myeloid malignancy or was a related donor (not recorded which). Some clones in this sample may be carry-over from other donors' samples.

The sample holds a few counts of this clone. The genes are TRBV4-1 and TRBJ2-7; no reliable D call. The V end was cut by 1 base, the J end by 4 bases, with 8 bases between. Germline V gene data show CDR1 as MGHRA and CDR2 as YSYEKL. The CDR3 consists of 13 residues. The CDR3 DNA follows: TGCGCCAGCAGCCAAGCCCTAAAGTACGAGCAGTACTTC. It translates to CASSQALKYEQYF.

This clone was picked up a small number of times. CDR3 coding DNA: TGTGCCAGCAGTTTGGGTGACCCGTCTGGAAACACCATATATTTT. This translates into CASSLGDPSGNTIYF. The chain is built from TRBV27 and TRBJ1-3; D remains ambiguous. Germline V gene data show CDR1 as MNHEY and CDR2 as SMNVEV (reference sequence). This CDR3 has 15 residues. V was shortened by 3 bases and J by 1 base, with 10 bases between the two germline ends.

The rearrangement uses TRBV9 and TRBJ2-7; TRBD2 is a possible D gene (6 bases). The length of the CDR3 is 17 residues. From germline, CDR1 is SGDLS and CDR2 YYNGEE. V was cut by 4 bases and J by 1 base, with 21 bases left in between. CDR3 in amino acids: CASSPPMGEADSYEQYF. Written as DNA, the CDR3 is TGTGCCAGCAGCCCACCCATGGGGGAGGCCGATTCCTACGAGCAGTACTTC.

The chain recombines TRBV29-1 with TRBJ1-2; 9 bases line up with TRBD1. CDR1 SQVTM and CDR2 ANQGSEA come from the germline V gene. The V and J ends lost 6 bases and 6 bases, in that order; junction bases with no gene match: 8. This CDR3 is built from 13 residues. The CDR3 reads CSVWTGEMDGYTF. DNA for the CDR3: TGCAGCGTCTGGACAGGGGAGATGGATGGCTACACCTTC.

Concerning this clone itself: Its ends do not fully match the called genes, so a read error is possible. The chain joins TRBV5-6 to TRBJ1-5; 7 bases line up with TRBD1. The CDR3 sequence is 14 residues long. The V gene's germline CDR1 is SGHDT and CDR2 YYEEEE. CDR3 sequence: CASSLGQGDQPQHF. As DNA, the CDR3 is TGTGCCAGCAGCTTGGGACAGGGTGATCAGCCCCAGCACTTT.

The rearrangement links TRBV9 to TRBJ2-6, with TRBD2 as a possible D gene (6 bases). Deletions cut 4 bases from V and 0 bases from J, with 14 bases between. This CDR3 is built from 17 residues. Germline lookup yields CDR1 SGDLS and CDR2 YYNGEE. CDR3 DNA sequence: TGTGCCAGCAGCAGGGACTCCACGGGCTCTGGGGCCAACGTCCTGACTTTC. Translating gives CASSRDSTGSGANVLTF.